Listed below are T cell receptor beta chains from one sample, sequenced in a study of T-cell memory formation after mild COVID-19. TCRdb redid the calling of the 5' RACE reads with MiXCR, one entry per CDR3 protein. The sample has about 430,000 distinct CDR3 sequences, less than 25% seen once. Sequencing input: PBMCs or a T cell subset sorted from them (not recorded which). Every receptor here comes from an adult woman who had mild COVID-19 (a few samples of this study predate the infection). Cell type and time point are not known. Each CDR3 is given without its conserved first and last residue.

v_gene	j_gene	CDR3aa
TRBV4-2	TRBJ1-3	ASSHPHGQGGSGNTIY
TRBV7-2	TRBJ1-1	ASSFRPRDSEAF
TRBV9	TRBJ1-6	ASSSRRGGSPLH
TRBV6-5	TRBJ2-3	ASSRYRGTDTQY
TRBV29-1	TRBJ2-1	SVELWQGAREQF
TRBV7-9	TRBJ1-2	ASSLATPGQGFDGYT
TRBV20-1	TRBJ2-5	SAPRGREQETQY
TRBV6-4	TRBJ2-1	ASGRAQSSYNEQF
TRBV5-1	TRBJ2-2	ASSLRGVELF
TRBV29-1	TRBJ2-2	SVRDLAGEDTGELF
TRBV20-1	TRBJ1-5	SASGTVNQPQH
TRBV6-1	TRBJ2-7	ASTEGVGLYEQY
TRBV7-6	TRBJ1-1	ASSDTGFDEAF
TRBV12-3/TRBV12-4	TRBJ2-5	ASRDSLLETQY
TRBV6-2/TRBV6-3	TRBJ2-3	ASSQTQVGDTQY
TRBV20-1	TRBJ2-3	SASRDSTDTQY
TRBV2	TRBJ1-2	ASSQVGTHPMLDTPISYGYT
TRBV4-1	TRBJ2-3	ASSQGDMDTDTQY
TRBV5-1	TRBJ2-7	ASSEGPSYEQY
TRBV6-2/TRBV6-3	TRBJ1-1	ASSTYRDSHLGPCTEAF
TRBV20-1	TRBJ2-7	SANGQGYEQY
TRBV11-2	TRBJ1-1	ASSSLRRGIRNTEAF
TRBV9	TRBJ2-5	ASSAGQHLEETQY
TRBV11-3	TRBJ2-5	ASSLGVGNLQETQY
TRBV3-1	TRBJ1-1	ASSQGGGGTEAF
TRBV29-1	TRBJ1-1	SVGAGKGEAF
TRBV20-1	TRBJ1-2	SATGQGSYT
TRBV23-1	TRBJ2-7	ASSQGWGYEQY
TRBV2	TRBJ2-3	ASSVGLQGDTQY
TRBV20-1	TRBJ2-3	SAAASTDTQY
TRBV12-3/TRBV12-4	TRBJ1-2	ACLAPANYGYT
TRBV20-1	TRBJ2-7	SARVPSGTYEQY
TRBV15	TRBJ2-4	ATSRDRMGSGIQY
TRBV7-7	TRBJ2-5	ASSSSLGGGAKY
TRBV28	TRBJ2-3	ASSLGAPGPRITDTQY
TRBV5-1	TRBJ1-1	ASSLVDTNTEAF
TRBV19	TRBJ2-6	ASSMRTGDSGANVLT
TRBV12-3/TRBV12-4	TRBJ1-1	ASSLGGVEAF
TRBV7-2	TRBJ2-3	ASSPGAATDTQY
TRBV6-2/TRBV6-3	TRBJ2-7	ASAKSRGEQY
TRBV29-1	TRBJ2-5	SARSLEAETQY
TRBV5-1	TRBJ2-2	ASSLAAGNTGELF
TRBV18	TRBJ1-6	ASSPTDSYNSPLH
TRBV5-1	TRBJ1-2	ASSSGQVYGYT